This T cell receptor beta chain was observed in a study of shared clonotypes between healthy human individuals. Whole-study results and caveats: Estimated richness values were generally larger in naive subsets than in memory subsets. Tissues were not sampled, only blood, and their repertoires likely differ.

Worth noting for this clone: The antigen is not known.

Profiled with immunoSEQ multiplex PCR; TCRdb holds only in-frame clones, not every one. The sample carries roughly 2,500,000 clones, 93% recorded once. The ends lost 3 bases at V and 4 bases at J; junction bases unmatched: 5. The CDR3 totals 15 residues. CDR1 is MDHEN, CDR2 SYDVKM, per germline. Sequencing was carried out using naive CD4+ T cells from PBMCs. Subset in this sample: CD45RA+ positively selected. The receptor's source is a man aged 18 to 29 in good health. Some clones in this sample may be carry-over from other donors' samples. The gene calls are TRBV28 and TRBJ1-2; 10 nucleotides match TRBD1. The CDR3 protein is CASSFPGTGAYGYTF. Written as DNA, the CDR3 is TGTGCCAGCAGTTTCCCCGGGACAGGGGCCTATGGCTACACCTTC.